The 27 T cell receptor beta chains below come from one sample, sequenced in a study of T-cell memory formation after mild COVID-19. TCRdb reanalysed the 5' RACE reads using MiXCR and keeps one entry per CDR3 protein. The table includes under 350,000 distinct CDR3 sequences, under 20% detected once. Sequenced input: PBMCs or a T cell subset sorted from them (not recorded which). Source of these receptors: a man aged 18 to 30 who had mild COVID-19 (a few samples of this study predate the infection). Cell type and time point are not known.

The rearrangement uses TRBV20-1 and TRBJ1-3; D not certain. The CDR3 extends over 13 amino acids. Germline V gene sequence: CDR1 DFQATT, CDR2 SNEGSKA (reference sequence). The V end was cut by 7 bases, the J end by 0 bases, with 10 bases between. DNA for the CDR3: TGCAGTGTTAGGATCGGCTCTGGAAACACCATATATTTT. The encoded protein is CSVRIGSGNTIYF.

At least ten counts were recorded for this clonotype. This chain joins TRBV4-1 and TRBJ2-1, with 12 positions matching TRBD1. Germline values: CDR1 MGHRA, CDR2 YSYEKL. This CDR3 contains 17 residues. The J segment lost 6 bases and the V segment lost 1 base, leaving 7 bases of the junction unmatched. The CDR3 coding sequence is TGCGCCAGCAGCCAAGTTTGGGGACAGGGGGCCGTCAATGAGCAGTTCTTC. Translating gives CASSQVWGQGAVNEQFF.

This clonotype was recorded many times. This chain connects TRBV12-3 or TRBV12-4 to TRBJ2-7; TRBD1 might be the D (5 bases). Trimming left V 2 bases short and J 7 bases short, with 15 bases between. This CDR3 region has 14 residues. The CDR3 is CASSLSPWGEEQYV. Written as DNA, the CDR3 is TGTGCCAGCAGTTTATCTCCCTGGGGCGAGGAGCAGTACGTC.

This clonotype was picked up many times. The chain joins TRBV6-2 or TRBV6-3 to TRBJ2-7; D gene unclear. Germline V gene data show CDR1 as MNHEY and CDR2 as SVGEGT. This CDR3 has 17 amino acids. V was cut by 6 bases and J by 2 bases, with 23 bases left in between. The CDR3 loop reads CASSYRHGGPPAYEQYV. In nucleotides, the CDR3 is TGTGCCAGCAGCTATCGTCATGGTGGCCCGCCGGCCTACGAGCAGTACGTC.

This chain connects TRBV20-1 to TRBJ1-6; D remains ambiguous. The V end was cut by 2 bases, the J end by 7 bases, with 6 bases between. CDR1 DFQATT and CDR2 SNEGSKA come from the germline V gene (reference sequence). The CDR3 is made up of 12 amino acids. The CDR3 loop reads CSARLGNSPLHF. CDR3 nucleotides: TGCAGTGCTAGATTAGGGAATTCACCCCTCCACTTT.

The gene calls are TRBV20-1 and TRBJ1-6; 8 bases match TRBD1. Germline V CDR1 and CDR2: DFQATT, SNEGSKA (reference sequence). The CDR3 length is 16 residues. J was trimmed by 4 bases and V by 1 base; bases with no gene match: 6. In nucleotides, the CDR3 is TGCAGTGCTAGAGCCGGGACAGGACCGTATAATTCACCCCTCCACTTT. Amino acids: CSARAGTGPYNSPLHF.

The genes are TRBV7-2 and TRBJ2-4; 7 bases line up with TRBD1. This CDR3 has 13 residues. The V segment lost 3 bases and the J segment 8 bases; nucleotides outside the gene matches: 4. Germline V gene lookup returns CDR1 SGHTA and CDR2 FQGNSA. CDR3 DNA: TGTGCCAGCAGCTTCAACAGGGGAGACATTCAGTACTTC. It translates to CASSFNRGDIQYF.

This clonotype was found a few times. This CDR3 is CATSSRRGGTGELFF. CDR3 DNA: TGTGCCACCAGTAGCCGGAGGGGAGGAACCGGGGAGCTGTTTTTT. The chain recombines TRBV24-1 with TRBJ2-2; D perhaps matches TRBD2 (6 bases). The CDR3 runs 15 residues. V lost 6 bases and J 5 bases, leaving 15 bases between the germline ends. CDR1 and CDR2 from the germline V gene are KGHDR and SFDVKD.

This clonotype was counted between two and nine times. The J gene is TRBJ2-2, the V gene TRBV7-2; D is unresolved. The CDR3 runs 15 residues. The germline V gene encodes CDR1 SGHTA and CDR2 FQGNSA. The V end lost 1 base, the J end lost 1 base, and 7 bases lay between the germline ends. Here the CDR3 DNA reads TGTGCCAGCAGCTTAGTCGTGTGGAACACCGGGGAGCTGTTTTTT. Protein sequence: CASSLVVWNTGELFF.

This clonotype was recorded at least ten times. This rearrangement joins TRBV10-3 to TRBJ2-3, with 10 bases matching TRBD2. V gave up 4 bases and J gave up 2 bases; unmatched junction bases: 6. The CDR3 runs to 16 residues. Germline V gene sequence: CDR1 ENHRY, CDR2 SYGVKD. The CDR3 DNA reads TGTGCCATCAGTGGCTCTAGCGGGGGTTACACAGATACGCAGTATTTT. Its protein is CAISGSSGGYTDTQYF.

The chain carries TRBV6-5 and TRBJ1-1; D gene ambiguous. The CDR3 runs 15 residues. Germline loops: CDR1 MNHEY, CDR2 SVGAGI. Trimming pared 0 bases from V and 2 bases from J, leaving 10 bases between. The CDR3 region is CASSYSLPLNTEAFF. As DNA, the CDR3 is TGTGCCAGCAGTTACTCGCTCCCACTCAACACTGAAGCTTTCTTT.

The DNA of the CDR3 is TGCGCCAGCAGCCAAGGGGGGGGCATTCGGGACTATGGCTACACCTTC. Its protein is CASSQGGGIRDYGYTF. The chain is built from TRBV4-3 and TRBJ1-2, with a tentative D call TRBD1 (6 bases). Per the germline V gene, CDR1 is LGHNA and CDR2 is YSLEER. V lost 1 base and J lost 3, with 15 bases in between. CDR3 length: 16 residues.

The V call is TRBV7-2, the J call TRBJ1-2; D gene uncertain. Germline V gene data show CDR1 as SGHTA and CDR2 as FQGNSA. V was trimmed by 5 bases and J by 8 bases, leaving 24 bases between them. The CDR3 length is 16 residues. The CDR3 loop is CASSRSGSGSLLGYTF. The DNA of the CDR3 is TGTGCCAGCAGCCGTTCCGGGTCAGGTTCATTATTAGGCTACACCTTC. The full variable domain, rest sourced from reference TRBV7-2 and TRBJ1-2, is GAGVSQSPSNKVTEKGKDVELRCDPISGHTALYWYRQSLGQGLEFLIYFQGNSAPDKSGLPSDRFSAERTGGSVSTLTIQRTQQEDSAVYLCASSRSGSGSLLGYTFGSGTRLTVV.

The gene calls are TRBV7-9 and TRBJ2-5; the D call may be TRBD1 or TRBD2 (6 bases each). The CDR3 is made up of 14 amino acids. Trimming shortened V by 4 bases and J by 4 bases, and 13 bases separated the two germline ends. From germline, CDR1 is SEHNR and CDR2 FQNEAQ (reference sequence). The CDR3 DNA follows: TGTGCCAGCAGCTACGCCGAGGGGGGAGAGACCCAGTACTTC. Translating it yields CASSYAEGGETQYF.

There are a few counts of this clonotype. The CDR3: CASSLRQGGPGELFF. The CDR3 nucleotides read TGTGCCAGCAGCTTGCGACAGGGAGGCCCCGGGGAGCTGTTTTTT. The chain uses TRBV9 and TRBJ2-2, with D possibly matching TRBD1 (7 bases). Germline V CDR1 and CDR2: SGDLS, YYNGEE. Trimming shortened V by 4 bases and J by 6 bases, and 16 bases separated the two germline ends. This CDR3 is built from 15 residues.

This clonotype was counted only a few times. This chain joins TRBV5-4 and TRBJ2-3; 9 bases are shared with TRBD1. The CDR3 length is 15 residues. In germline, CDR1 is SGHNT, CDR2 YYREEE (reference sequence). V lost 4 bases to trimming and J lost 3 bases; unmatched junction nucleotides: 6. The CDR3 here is CASSAGTGITDTQYF. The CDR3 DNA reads TGTGCCAGCAGCGCCGGGACAGGGATAACAGATACGCAGTATTTT.

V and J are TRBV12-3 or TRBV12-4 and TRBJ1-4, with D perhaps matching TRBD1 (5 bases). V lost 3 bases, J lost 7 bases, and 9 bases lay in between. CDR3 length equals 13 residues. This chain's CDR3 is CASSFREAEKLFF. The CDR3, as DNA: TGTGCCAGCAGTTTCAGGGAGGCTGAAAAACTGTTTTTT.

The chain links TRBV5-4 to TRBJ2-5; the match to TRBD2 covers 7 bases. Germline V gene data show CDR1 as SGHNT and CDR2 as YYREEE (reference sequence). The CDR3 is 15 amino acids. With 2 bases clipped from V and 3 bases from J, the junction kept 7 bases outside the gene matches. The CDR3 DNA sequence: TGTGCCAGCAGCTTCCGGGACTATGGGGAAGAGACCCAGTACTTC. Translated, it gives CASSFRDYGEETQYF.

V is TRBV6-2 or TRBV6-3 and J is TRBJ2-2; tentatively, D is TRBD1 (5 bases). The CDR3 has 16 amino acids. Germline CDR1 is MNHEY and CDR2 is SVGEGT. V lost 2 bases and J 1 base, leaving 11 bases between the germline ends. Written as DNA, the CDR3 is TGTGCCAGCAGTTACCCGACAGAGATGAACACCGGGGAGCTGTTTTTT. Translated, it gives CASSYPTEMNTGELFF.

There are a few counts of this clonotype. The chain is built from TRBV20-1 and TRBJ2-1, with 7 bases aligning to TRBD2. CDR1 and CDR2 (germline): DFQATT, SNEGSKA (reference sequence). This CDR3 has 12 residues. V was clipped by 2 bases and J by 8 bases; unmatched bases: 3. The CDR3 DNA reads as TGCAGTGCTAGATATGCGGGAGATGAGCAGTTCTTC. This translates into CSARYAGDEQFF.

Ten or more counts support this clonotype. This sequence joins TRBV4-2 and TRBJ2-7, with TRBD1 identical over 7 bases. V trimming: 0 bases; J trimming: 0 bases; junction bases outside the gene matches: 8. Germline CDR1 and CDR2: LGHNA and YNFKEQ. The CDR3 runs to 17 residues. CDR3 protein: CASSQDPGGRSSYEQYF. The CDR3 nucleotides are TGTGCCAGCAGCCAAGATCCAGGGGGACGTAGCTCCTACGAGCAGTACTTC.

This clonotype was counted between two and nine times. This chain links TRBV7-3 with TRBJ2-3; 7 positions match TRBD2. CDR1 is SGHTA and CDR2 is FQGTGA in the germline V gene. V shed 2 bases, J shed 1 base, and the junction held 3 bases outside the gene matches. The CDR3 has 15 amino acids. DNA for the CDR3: TGTGCCAGCAGCTTACAACGGGGGGGCACAGATACGCAGTATTTT. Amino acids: CASSLQRGGTDTQYF.

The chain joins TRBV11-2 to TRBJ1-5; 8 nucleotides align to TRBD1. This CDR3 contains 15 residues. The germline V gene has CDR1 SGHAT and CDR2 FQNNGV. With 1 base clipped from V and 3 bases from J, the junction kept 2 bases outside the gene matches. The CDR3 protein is CASSLGQGANQPQHF. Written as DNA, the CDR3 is TGTGCCAGCAGCTTAGGGCAGGGGGCCAATCAGCCCCAGCATTTT. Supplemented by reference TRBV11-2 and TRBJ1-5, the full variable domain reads EAGVAQSPRYKIIEKRQSVAFWCNPISGHATLYWYQQILGQGPKLLIQFQNNGVVDDSQLPKDRFSAERLKGVDSTLKIQPAKLEDSAVYLCASSLGQGANQPQHFGDGTRLSIL.

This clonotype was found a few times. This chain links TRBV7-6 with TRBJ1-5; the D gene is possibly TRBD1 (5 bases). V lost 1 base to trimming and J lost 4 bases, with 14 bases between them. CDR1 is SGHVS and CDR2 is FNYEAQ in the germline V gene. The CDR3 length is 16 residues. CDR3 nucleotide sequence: TGTGCCAGCAGCTTAGGGGGCGAGGCAGAAAATCAGCCCCAGCATTTT. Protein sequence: CASSLGGEAENQPQHF.

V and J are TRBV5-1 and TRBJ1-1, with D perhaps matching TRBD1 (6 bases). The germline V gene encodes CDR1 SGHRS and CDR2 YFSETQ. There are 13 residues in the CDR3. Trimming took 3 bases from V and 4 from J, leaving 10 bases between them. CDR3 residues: CASSSRQATEAFF. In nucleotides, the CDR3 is TGCGCCAGCAGCTCACGACAGGCCACTGAAGCTTTCTTT.

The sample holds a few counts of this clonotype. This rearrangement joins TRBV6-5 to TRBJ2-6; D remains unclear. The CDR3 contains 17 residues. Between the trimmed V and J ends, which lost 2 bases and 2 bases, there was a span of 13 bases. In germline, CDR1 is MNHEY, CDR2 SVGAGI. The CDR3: CASSYVQATPGANVLTF. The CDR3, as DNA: TGTGCCAGCAGTTACGTCCAGGCGACTCCTGGGGCCAACGTCCTGACTTTC.

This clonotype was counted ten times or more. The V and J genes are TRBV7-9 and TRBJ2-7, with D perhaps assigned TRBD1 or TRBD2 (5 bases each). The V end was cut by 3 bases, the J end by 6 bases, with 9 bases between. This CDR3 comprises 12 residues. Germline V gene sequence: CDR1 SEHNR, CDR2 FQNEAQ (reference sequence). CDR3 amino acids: CASSFEGREQYF. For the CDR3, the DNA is TGTGCCAGCAGCTTTGAGGGGCGCGAGCAGTACTTC.